The 14 T cell receptor beta chains given below trace back to one sample, sequenced in a study of T cells in Graves' hyperthyroidism and ophthalmopathy. There were TCR beta CDR3 regions amplified from RNA transcripts. HTBI primers were employed in a first-round RT-PCR of the TCR CDR3. In TCRdb, the multiplex PCR reads were re-called with MiXCR into one record per CDR3 protein. The sample contains approximately 600,000 distinct CDR3 sequences, approximately 15% of which appear only once. The source material was blood. The receptors stem from a woman under 40 with Graves' hyperthyroidism that later progressed to Graves' ophthalmopathy.

V is TRBV7-8 and J is TRBJ1-1; D gene unclear. Trimming shortened V by 6 bases and J by 11 bases, and 25 bases separated the two germline ends. This CDR3 spans 15 amino acids. Germline CDR1 and CDR2: SGHVS and FQNEAQ. CDR3: CASSQPTSRQPAAFF. In DNA, the CDR3 is TGTGCCAGCAGTCAACCCACCTCGAGGCAGCCGGCGGCTTTCTTT.

In its sample, this clonotype was seen many times. V gene TRBV7-9 combines with J gene TRBJ2-7, with TRBD2 identical over 8 bases. Germline CDR1 reads SEHNR; CDR2 reads FQNEAQ (reference sequence). The CDR3 is 14 residues long. V was pared by 0 bases and J by 7 bases, with 5 bases of the junction left unmatched. The CDR3: CASSLAAGVGEQYF. The CDR3 coding sequence is TGTGCCAGCAGCTTAGCAGCGGGAGTAGGAGAGCAGTACTTC.

The genes are TRBV7-9 and TRBJ2-7, with unresolved D. Germline V gives CDR1 SEHNR, CDR2 FQNEAQ (reference sequence). CDR3 length: 14 amino acids. V was cut by 2 bases and J by 2 bases, with 10 bases left in between. The CDR3 DNA is TGTGCCAGCAGCTTAAACACGGTAACCTACGAGCAGTACTTC. Its translation is CASSLNTVTYEQYF.

This clonotype was detected ten times or more. The chain carries TRBV5-1 and TRBJ1-2; possible D gene TRBD1, 6 bases. CDR3 length: 16 amino acids. V was shortened by 3 bases and J by 3 bases, with 18 bases between the two germline ends. CDR1 and CDR2 from the germline V gene are SGHRS and YFSETQ. CDR3 sequence (DNA): TGCGCCAGCAGCTCGAGGAAGGAGGGGGGCGACTATGGCTACACCTTC. Encoded protein: CASSSRKEGGDYGYTF.

At least ten counts were recorded for this clonotype. V and J are TRBV28 and TRBJ1-2; 9 bases line up with TRBD1. Per the germline V gene, CDR1 is MDHEN and CDR2 is SYDVKM. The CDR3 sequence is 19 residues long. The ends lost 5 bases at V and 2 bases at J; junction bases unmatched: 18. The CDR3 nucleotides are TGTGCCAGCAGTATAAATACTATTCGGGACAGGGCTGAGAACTATGGCTACACCTTC. Its translation is CASSINTIRDRAENYGYTF.

In its sample, this clonotype was seen many times. The chain combines TRBV3-1 with TRBJ1-2, with no clear D. CDR3 length: 12 residues. Germline V gene lookup returns CDR1 LGHDT and CDR2 YNNKEL (reference sequence). The V end lost 3 bases, the J end lost 7 bases, and 9 bases lay between the germline ends. CDR3 bases: TGTGCCAGCAGCCAGGACGAGGCTGGCTACACCTTC. Protein: CASSQDEAGYTF.

The sample holds a few counts of this clonotype. A much larger clone differs by one base, so this may be a read error. The chain uses TRBV28 and TRBJ1-2, with D tentatively TRBD1 (5 bases). Germline assignment: CDR1 MDHEN and CDR2 SYDVKM. The CDR3 is 14 residues long. V was trimmed by 6 bases and J by 6 bases, leaving 17 bases between them. CDR3 nucleotide sequence: TGTGCCAGCAGGCCGTATAAAGGGGTAGATGGCTACACCTTC. Protein: CASRPYKGVDGYTF.

There are many counts of this clonotype. V gene TRBV28 combines with J gene TRBJ1-5; tentative D call: TRBD1 (5 bases). The CDR3 contains 13 residues. Germline V gives CDR1 MDHEN, CDR2 SYDVKM. V lost 8 bases to trimming and J lost 8 bases, with 16 bases between them. CDR3 in DNA: TGTGCCAGCGGGGACCCTGGGCTCAAGCCCCAGCATTTT. Protein product: CASGDPGLKPQHF.

The chain carries TRBV6-2 or TRBV6-3 and TRBJ2-7; unclear D gene. Germline V gene sequence: CDR1 MNHEY, CDR2 SVGEGT. V gave up 6 bases and J gave up 4 bases, with 10 bases separating them. This CDR3 spans 12 amino acids. CDR3 amino acids: CASRVTEYEQYF. The CDR3 coding sequence is TGTGCCAGCAGGGTCACAGAGTACGAGCAGTACTTC.

At least ten counts were recorded for this clonotype. The gene calls are TRBV11-2 and TRBJ2-1; D unclear. V lost 0 bases and J 8 bases, leaving 11 bases between the germline ends. Per germline, CDR1 SGHAT and CDR2 FQNNGV. There are 14 residues in the CDR3. CDR3: CASSLDLPTDEQFF. DNA of the CDR3: TGTGCCAGCAGCTTAGATCTCCCCACTGATGAGCAGTTCTTC.

Ten or more counts support this clonotype. The V and J genes are TRBV10-3 and TRBJ1-6; maybe TRBD1 (6 bases). Germline V CDR1 and CDR2: ENHRY, SYGVKD. CDR3 length equals 15 residues. Trimming pared 4 bases from V and 7 bases from J, leaving 14 bases between. CDR3 in DNA: TGTGCCATCAGTGTGGGGGCGGGGGACAATTCACCCCTCCACTTT. This codes for CAISVGAGDNSPLHF.

To note about this clonotype: Just one base apart from a much larger clone, this may be a read error. V gene TRBV20-1 combines with J gene TRBJ2-2; TRBD1 might be the D (6 bases). The germline V gene encodes CDR1 DFQATT and CDR2 SNEGSKA (reference sequence). CDR3 size: 14 residues. V was pared by 7 bases and J by 3 bases, with 15 bases between. This CDR3 is CSDVRQEDTGELFF. CDR3 nucleotide sequence: TGCAGTGATGTACGACAGGAGGACACCGGGGAGCTGTTTTTT.

The chain recombines TRBV13 with TRBJ1-1, with D maybe TRBD1 (5 bases). The length of the CDR3 is 13 residues. Germline values: CDR1 PRHDT, CDR2 FYEKMQ (reference sequence). V shed 0 bases and J shed 9 bases, with 11 bases lying between them. The DNA for the CDR3 is TGTGCCAGCAGCTTAGGAGGGGATACTCAAGCTTTCTTT. Translating it yields CASSLGGDTQAFF.

There are many counts of this clonotype. The V and J genes are TRBV18 and TRBJ1-1, with unresolved D. Germline assignment: CDR1 KGHSH and CDR2 LQKENI. The ends were cut back, 0 bases at V and 1 base at J, with 12 bases in the middle. The CDR3 sequence is 16 residues long. The CDR3 spells CASSPPWSRPNTEAFF. The CDR3 DNA reads TGTGCCAGCTCACCACCTTGGTCACGTCCGAACACTGAAGCTTTCTTT.